This TCR beta chain was profiled in a study of cytotoxic CD8 clonotypes in ibrutinib-treated CLL. Study-wide results and caveats: On treatment, the uncommon public clonotypes contracted or remained stable.

Note on this clone: The antigen is not known.

The sequencing depth, 1 in 200,000 to 1 in 1 million T cells, was the target. The repertoire was sequenced with immunoSEQ multiplex PCR; TCRdb's copy has only in-frame clones and lacks some. The sample includes under 30,000 clones, about 75% of them seen just once. This CDR3 is 16 amino acids long. CDR1 is SGDLS and CDR2 is YYNGEE in the germline V gene. Deletions cut 4 bases from V and 1 base from J, with 17 bases between. The source material was PBMCs, sampled after 36 months of ibrutinib treatment. The receptor's source is a human donor with chronic lymphocytic leukemia. The J gene is TRBJ1-1, the V gene TRBV9; possible D gene TRBD1, 6 bases. CDR3 region: CASSLTSGQQNTEAFF. CDR3 sequence (DNA): TGTGCCAGCAGCTTGACCTCGGGACAACAGAACACTGAAGCTTTCTTT.